The clone carrying this T cell receptor beta chain was seen at least ten times. This sample was included in a study of T cells in Graves' hyperthyroidism and ophthalmopathy. The V segment lost 0 bases and the J segment 6 bases; nucleotides outside the gene matches: 8. Germline CDR1 and CDR2: SGHAT and FQNNGV. The CDR3 runs to 15 residues. The TCR beta CDR3 regions underwent amplification using RNA transcripts as the source. During a first-round RT-PCR of the TCR CDR3, the HTBI primer set was used. Each CDR3 protein is one row after TCRdb ran MiXCR on the multiplex PCR reads. The table shows 490,000 or so distinct CDR3 sequences, with about 16% occurring only once.

The sequencing input was blood. This chain connects TRBV11-2 to TRBJ2-7; the match to TRBD2 covers 7 bases. The receptor was derived from a woman aged 25-40 years with Graves' ophthalmopathy. CDR3 DNA: TGTGCCAGCAGCTTAGAGGGCGGGAGCATTGGCGAGCAGTACTTC. This translates into CASSLEGGSIGEQYF.